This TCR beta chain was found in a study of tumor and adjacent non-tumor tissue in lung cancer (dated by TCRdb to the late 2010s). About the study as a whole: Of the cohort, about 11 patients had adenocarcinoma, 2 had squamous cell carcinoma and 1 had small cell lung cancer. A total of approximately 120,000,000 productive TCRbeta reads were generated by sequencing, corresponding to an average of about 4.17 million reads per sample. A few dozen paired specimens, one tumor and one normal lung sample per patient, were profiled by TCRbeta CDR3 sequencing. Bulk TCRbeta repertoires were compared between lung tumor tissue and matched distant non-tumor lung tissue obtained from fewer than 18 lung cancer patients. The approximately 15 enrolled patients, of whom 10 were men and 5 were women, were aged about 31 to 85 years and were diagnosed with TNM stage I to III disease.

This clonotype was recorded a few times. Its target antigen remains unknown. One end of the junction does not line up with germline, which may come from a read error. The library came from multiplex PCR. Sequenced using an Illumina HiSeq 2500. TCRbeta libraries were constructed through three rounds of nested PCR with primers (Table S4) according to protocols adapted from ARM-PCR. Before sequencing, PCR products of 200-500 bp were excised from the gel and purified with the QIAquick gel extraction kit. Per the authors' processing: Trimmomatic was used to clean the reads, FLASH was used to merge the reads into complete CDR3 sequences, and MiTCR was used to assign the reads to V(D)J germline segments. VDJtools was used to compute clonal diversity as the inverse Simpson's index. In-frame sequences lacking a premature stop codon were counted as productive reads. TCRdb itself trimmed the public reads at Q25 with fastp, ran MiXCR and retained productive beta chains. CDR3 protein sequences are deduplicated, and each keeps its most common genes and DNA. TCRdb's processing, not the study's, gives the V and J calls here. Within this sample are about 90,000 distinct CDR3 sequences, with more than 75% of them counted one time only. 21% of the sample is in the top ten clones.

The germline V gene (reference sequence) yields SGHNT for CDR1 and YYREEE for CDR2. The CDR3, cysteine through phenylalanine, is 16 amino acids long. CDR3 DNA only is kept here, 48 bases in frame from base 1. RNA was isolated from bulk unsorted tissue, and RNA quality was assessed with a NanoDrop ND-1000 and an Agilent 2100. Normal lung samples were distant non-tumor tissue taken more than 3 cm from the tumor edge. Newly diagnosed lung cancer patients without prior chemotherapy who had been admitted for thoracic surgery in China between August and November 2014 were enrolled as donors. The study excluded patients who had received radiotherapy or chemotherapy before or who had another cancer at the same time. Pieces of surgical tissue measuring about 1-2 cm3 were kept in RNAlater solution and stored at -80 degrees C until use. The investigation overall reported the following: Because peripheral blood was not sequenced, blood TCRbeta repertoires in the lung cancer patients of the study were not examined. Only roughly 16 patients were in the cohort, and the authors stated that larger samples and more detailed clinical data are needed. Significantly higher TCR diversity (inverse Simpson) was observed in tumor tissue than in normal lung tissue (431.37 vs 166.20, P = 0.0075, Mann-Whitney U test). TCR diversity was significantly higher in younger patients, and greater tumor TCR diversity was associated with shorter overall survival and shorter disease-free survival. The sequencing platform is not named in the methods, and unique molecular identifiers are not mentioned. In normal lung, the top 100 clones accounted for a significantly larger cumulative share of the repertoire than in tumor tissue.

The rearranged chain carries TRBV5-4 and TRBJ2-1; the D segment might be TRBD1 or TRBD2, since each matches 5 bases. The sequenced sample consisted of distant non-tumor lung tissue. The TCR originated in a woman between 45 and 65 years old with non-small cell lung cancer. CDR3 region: CASSLDSERMGDEHFF. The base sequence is TGTGCCAGTAGCTTAGATAGCGAGAGGATGGGGGATGAGCACTTCTTC.